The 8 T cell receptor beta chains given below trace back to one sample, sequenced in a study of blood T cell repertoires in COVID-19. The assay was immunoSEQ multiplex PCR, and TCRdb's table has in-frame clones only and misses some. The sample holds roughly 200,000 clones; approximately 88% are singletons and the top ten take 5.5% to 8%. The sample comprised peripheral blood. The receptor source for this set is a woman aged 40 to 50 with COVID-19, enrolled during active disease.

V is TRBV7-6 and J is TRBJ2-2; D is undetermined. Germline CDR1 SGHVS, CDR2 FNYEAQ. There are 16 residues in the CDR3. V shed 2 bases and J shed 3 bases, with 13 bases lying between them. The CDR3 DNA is TGTGCCAGCAGCTTAACCCCCGCAGGCTACACCGGGGAGCTGTTTTTT. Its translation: CASSLTPAGYTGELFF.

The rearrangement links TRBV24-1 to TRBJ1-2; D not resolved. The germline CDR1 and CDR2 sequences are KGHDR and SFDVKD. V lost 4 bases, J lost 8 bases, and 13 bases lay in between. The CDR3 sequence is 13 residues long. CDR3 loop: CATSEDGGSGYTF. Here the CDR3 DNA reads TGTGCCACCAGTGAGGACGGAGGGAGCGGCTACACCTTC.

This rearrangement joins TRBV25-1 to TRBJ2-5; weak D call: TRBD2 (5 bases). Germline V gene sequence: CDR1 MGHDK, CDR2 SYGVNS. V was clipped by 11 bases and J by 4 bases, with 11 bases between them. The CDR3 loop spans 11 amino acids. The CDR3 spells CAVKGLETQYF. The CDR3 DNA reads TGTGCCGTCAAAGGACTAGAGACCCAGTACTTC.

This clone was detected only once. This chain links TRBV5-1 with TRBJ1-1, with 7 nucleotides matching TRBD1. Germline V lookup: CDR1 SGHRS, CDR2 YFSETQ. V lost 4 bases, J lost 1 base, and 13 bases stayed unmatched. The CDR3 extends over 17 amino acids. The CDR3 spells CASSHFTGVLGNTEAFF. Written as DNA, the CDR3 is TGCGCCAGCAGCCACTTCACAGGGGTCCTAGGGAACACTGAAGCTTTCTTT.

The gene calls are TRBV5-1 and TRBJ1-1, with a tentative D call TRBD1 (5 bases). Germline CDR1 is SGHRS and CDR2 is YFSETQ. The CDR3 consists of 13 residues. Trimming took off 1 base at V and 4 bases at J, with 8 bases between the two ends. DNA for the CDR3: TGCGCCAGCAGCTTGACGGGGGGCACTGAAGCTTTCTTT. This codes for CASSLTGGTEAFF.

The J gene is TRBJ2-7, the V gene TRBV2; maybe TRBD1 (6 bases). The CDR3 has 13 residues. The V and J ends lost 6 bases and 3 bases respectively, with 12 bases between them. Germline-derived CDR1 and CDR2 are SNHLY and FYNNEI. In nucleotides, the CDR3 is TGTGCCAGCAGCCAACAGGGTGACTACGAGCAGTACTTC. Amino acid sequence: CASSQQGDYEQYF.

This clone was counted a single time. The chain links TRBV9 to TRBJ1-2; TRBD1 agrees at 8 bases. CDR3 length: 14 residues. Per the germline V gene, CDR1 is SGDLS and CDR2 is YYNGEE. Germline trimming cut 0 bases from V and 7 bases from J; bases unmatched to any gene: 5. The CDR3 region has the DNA TGTGCCAGCAGCGTAGGGTCAGGGGGCTTTGGCTACACCTTC. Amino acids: CASSVGSGGFGYTF.

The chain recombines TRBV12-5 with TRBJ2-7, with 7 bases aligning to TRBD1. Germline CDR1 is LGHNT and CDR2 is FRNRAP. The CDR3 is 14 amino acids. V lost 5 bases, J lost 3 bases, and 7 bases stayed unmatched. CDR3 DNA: TGTGCTAGTGGTGGCAGGGGGACATACTACGAGCAGTACTTC. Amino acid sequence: CASGGRGTYYEQYF.